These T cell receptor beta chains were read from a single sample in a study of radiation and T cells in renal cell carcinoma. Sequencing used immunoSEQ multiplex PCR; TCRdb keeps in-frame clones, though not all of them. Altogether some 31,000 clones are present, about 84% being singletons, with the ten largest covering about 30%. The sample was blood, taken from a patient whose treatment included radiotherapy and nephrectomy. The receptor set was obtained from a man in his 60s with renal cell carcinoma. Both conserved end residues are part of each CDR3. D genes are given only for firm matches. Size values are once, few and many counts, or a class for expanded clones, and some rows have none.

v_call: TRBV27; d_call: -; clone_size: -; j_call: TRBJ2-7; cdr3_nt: TGTGCCAGCAGTCCATTGAACCCCGGCGGGGCCTACGAGCAGTACTTC; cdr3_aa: CASSPLNPGGAYEQYF
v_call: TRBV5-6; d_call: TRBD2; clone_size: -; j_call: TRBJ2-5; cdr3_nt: TGTGCCAGCAGCTTCCGGGGGGAGCAGTACTTC; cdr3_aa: CASSFRGEQYF
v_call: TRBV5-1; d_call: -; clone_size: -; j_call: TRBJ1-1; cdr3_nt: TGCGCCAGCTCCTTGGGGAGCTATACTGAAGCTTTCTTT; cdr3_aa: CASSLGSYTEAFF
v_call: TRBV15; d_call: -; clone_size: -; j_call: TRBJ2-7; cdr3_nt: TGTGCCACCAGCAGAGAACAGGGAAGCTCCTACGAGCAGTACTTC; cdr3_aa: CATSREQGSSYEQYF
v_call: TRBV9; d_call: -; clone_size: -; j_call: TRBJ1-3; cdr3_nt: TGTGCCAGCAGCGAGGGGCGGCGAGGGGGAAACACCATATATTTT; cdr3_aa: CASSEGRRGGNTIYF
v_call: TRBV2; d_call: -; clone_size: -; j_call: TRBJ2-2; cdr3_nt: TGTGCCAGCAGTGGTGTATCTTCTAGCTTGGCCGGGGAGCTGTTTTTT; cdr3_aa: CASSGVSSSLAGELFF
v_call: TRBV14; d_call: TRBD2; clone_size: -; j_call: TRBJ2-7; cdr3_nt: TGTGCCAGCAGCCAAGTTGGAAGACTAGCGGGAGCTGGAGAGCAGTACTTC; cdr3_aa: CASSQVGRLAGAGEQYF
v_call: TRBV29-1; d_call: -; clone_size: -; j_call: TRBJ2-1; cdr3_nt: TGCAGCGAGCAGGGGTCGGAGTCTGGCGATGAGCAGTTCTTC; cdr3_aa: CSEQGSESGDEQFF
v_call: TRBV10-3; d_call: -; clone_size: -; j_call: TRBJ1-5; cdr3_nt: TGTGCCATCAGTGAGGGACAGCGTAGCAATCAGCCCCAGCATTTT; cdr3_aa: CAISEGQRSNQPQHF
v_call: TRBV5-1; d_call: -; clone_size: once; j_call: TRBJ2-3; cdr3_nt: TGCGCCAGCAGCTTGGGGGCGGTGAGCACAGATACGCAGTATTTT; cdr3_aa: CASSLGAVSTDTQYF
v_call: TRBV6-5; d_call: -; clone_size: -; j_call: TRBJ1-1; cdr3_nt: TGTGCCAGCAGTTACTTGTCGTCGAACACTGAAGCTTTCTTT; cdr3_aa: CASSYLSSNTEAFF
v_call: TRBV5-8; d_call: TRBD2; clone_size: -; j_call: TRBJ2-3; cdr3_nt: TGTGCCAGCAGCCCGGGACTAGCGGGAGGAACAGATACGCAGTATTTT; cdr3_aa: CASSPGLAGGTDTQYF
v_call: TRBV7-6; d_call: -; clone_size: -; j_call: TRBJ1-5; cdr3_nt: TGTGCCAGCAGCTTACGGACAGACAATCAGCCCCAGCATTTT; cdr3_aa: CASSLRTDNQPQHF
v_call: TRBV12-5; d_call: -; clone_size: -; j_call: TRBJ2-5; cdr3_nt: TGTGCTAGTGGTTTCGCACAGACCCAGTACTTC; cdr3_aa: CASGFAQTQYF
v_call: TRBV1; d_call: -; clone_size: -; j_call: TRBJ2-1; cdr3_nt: TGCACCAGCAGCCAAGAGAGTTTATTTGGGTGGGAAGGCGACAATGAGCAGTTCTTC; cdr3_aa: CTSSQESLFGWEGDNEQFF
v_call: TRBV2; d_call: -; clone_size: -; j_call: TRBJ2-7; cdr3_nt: TGTGCCACCTACCGAGGCGGCGAGCAGTACTTC; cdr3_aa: CATYRGGEQYF
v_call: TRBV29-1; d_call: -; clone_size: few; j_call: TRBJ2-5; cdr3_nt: TGCAGCGTTGAGGGAGGACAGGCGATCCAAGAGACCCAGTACTTC; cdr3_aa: CSVEGGQAIQETQYF
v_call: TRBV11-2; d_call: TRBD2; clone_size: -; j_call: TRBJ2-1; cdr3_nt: TGTGCCAGCAGCCGCCTGCAGGGAGGGCAATCCTACAATGAGCAGTTCTTC; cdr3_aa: CASSRLQGGQSYNEQFF
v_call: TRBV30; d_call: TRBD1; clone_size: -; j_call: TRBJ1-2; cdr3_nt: TGTGCCCGACAGGGCGACTATGGCTACACCTTC; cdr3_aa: CARQGDYGYTF
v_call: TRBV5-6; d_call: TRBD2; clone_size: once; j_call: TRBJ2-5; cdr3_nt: TGTGCCAGCAGCCCCGATAGCGGGGACCAAGAGACCCAGTACTTC; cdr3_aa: CASSPDSGDQETQYF
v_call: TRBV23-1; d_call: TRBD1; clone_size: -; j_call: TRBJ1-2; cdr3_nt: TGCGCCAGCAGTCTCCAGGACAGGGGGCCAGGTCACTATGGCTACACCTTC; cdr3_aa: CASSLQDRGPGHYGYTF
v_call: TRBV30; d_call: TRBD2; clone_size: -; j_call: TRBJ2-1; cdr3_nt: TGTGCCTGGAGTAAACGGGGAGGGACTTGGAATGAGCAGTTCTTC; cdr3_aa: CAWSKRGGTWNEQFF
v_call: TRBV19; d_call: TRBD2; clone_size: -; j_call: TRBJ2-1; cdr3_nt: TGTGCCAGTAGTCCCGGGCGGGGGGCCTACAATGAGCAGTTCTTC; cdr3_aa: CASSPGRGAYNEQFF
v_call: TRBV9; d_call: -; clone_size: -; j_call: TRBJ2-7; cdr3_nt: TGTGCCAGCAGCGTTCTACAGGGCTACGAGCAGTACTTC; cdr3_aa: CASSVLQGYEQYF
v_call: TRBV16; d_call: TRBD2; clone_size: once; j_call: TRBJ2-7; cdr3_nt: TGTGCCAGCAGCTCTGGACTAGCGGGAGTGTCTGCCGAGCAGTACTTC; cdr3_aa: CASSSGLAGVSAEQYF
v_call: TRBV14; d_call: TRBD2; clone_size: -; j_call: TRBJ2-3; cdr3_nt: TGTGCCAGCAGCCCCCGGACTAGCGGCGGGGGTACGCAGTATTTT; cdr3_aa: CASSPRTSGGGTQYF
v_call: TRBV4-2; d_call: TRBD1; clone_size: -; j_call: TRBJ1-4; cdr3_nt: TGTGCCAGCAGCCAGACAGGGGGTAACGAAAAACTGTTTTTT; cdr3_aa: CASSQTGGNEKLFF
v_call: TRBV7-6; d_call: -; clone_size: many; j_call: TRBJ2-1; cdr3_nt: TGTGCCAGCAGCTTAGGCACTGGGGGTCTTAATGAGCAGTTCTTC; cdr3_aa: CASSLGTGGLNEQFF
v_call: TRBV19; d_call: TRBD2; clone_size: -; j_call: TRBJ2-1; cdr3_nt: TGTGCCAGTAGTATTACTATCGCGGGAGGGGCCTACAATGAGCAGTTCTTC; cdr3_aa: CASSITIAGGAYNEQFF
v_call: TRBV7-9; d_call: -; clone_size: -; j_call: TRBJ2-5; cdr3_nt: TGTGCCAGCAGCTTAGTCGTGGGGGTGGGAGAAGAGACCCAGTACTTC; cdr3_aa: CASSLVVGVGEETQYF
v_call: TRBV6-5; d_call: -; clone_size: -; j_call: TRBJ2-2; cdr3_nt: TGTGCCACCCGAATGGGAATAACCGGGGAGCTGTTTTTT; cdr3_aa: CATRMGITGELFF
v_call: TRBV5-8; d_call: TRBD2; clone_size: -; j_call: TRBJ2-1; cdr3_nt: TGTGCCAGCAGGACAGGACTAGCGGTATACAATGAGCAGTTCTTC; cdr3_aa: CASRTGLAVYNEQFF
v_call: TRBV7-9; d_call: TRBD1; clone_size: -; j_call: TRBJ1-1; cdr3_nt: TGTGCCAGCCGCGAGGCCCCGAACAGGGGATACTTTGAAGCTTTCTTT; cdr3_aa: CASREAPNRGYFEAFF
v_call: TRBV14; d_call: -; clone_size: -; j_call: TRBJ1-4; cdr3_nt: TGTGCCAGCAGCCGTCAGGGACGAGGTGAAAAACTGTTTTTT; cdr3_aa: CASSRQGRGEKLFF
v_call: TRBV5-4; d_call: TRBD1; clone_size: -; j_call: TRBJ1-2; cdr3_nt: TGTGCCAGCAGGGATGACAGGGTGTATGGCTACACCTTC; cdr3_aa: CASRDDRVYGYTF
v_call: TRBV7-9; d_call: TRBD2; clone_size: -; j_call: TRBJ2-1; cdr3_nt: TGTGCCAGCAGCGGTGGGGGAGGGAGCAAAATTGGGCAGTTCTTC; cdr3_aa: CASSGGGGSKIGQFF
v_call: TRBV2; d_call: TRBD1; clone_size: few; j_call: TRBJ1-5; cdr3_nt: TGTGCCAGCAGTCCCCGGACAGGCTGGGGACAGCCCCAGCATTTT; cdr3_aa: CASSPRTGWGQPQHF
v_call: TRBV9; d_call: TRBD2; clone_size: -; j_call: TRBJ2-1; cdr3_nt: TGTGCCAGCAGCTCAGGGACTAGGTTGGGCAATGAGCAGTTCTTC; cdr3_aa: CASSSGTRLGNEQFF
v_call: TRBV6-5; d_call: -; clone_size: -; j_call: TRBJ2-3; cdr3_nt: TGTGCCAGCAAGTTGTTACAGCGGCGTGATACGCAGTATTTT; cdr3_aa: CASKLLQRRDTQYF
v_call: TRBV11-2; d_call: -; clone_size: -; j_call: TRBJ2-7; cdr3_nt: TGTGCCAGCAGCGCGCTCGGGGGCGAGCAGTACTTC; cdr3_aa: CASSALGGEQYF